This TCR beta chain was documented in a study of shared clonotypes between healthy human individuals. Points from the study as a whole: Across subsets, estimated richness was generally greater for naive than for memory populations. About 5% of naive CD4 clonotypes were shared across a few donors.

As to this clone: Its antigen is not known.

The germline V and J ends were trimmed by 1 base and 4 bases, with 10 bases remaining between them. Germline CDR1 reads MNHEY; CDR2 reads SMNVEV (reference sequence). There are 14 residues in the CDR3. Naivety among CD8 cells was defined by CD45RO negativity and positive CCR7 selection, thereby excluding terminally differentiated effector memory CD45RA+ cells. Donors, without exception, were Caucasian adults residing in Nashville, Tennessee. In the original processing: Filtering of immunoSEQ junctional sequences could not match full-length read filtering. Assay: immunoSEQ multiplex PCR; the TCRdb copy retains only in-frame clones and omits some. For V, J and clone size, that table is used; D and trimming come from the DNA. The data show some 2 million clones, approximately 94% seen once.

The receptor was derived from a man younger than 35 in good health. The sample comprised naive CD8+ T cells sorted from blood. V and J are TRBV27 and TRBJ1-1, with a tentative D call TRBD1 (5 bases). CDR3 amino acids: CASSLYGQGTEAFF. The CDR3 DNA follows: TGTGCCAGCAGTTTATACGGCCAGGGCACTGAAGCTTTCTTT.